The present T cell receptor (beta chain) was sequenced within a study of blood T cell repertoires in COVID-19. Overall study context: Donors in the United States, Italy and Spain gave samples during acute or convalescent COVID-19.

With V trimmed by 1 base and J by 14 bases, 8 bases remained unmatched. This CDR3 comprises 14 residues. Germline CDR1 SGHDN, CDR2 FVKESK. Authors' methods: Reference gene primer amplification gave estimated nucleated cell counts. Method: immunoSEQ multiplex PCR; TCRdb's copy keeps in-frame clones and lacks some. The DNA was the basis for D and trimming; V, J and clone size are from that table. The repertoire holds under 55,000 clones, with about 78% as singletons. Participants' own reports of clinical history determined their cohort assignment. This rearrangement joins TRBV14 to TRBJ1-6, with 7 bases matching TRBD1. Sequencing was carried out using PBMCs or T cells enriched from blood (not recorded which). This TCR was sampled from a woman aged 50 to 60 with acute COVID-19. The CDR3 sequence is CASSQGWTGRTLHF. CDR3 bases: TGTGCCAGCAGCCAAGGATGGACAGGACGCACCCTCCACTTT.